This TCR beta chain is drawn from a study of identifying expanded T cells in peripheral blood. Findings and caveats of the study: Clone count variance between roughly two-week samples rose with total template count. Over two and four weeks, about 15 and 19 clones changed, versus 1.2 between replicates.

In the case of this clone: Its antigen is not known.

No infections or other immune events were documented during collection. The germline V gene encodes CDR1 SGHTA and CDR2 FQGNSA. This CDR3 has 15 amino acids. The trim removed 2 bases at V and 2 bases at J, leaving 3 bases unmatched. Assay used: immunoSEQ multiplex PCR; TCRdb lists only in-frame clones, some missing. The sample consists of roughly 82,000 clones, about four fifths of them appearing once. The rearrangement joins TRBV7-2 to TRBJ2-5; 9 bases are a match to TRBD2. Sample: blood. The source of this sequence is a person aged 18 to 69 in good health. The CDR3 DNA is TGTGCCAGCAGCTTAAGCGGGAGGAGTCAAGAGACCCAGTACTTC. Residues: CASSLSGRSQETQYF.